This T cell receptor (beta chain) was observed in a study of cytomegalovirus exposure and HLA in healthy donors (dated by TCRdb to the late 2010s). For the wider study: According to an earlier analysis of a few hundred of the donors, some 180 million T cells yielded roughly 100 million unique TCR beta sequences and 276 Gb of sequence data. About 320 gigabases of sequencing data and 78 million or so unique TCR sequences were included in an early release covering over 600 HLA-typed donors. Of the 300 to 500 genotyped donors, over 80% were placed in the genetic ancestry cluster associated with self-reported Caucasian donors. The study was designed to test whether signatures of past pathogen exposure could be identified by cataloging public T cell receptors. The study profiled the T cell repertoires of 500 to 800 subjects by immunosequencing and related them to cytomegalovirus serostatus. A separate validation cohort of approximately 120 different subjects was used in addition to the 666-subject first cohort. To predict cytomegalovirus infection status, the study combined high-throughput TCR immunosequencing, statistical association of individual TCRs with disease status, and machine learning. In a later analysis, previously published TCR beta repertoires from roughly 710 donors were re-analyzed and high-resolution HLA genotyping was added so that TCR occurrence patterns could be studied. The later analysis used no new phenotypic data to find candidate immune exposures, relying instead on TCR beta sequences and their occurrence across donors. To decide whether each TCR beta V gene segment behaved as functional or pseudogenic, an earlier analysis of 587 of the donors relied on high-throughput TCR beta sequencing. Donor age, sex, ethnicity and CMV serostatus were compiled alongside the repertoire data. A later genetic analysis used genome-wide SNP genotypes for about 60% of the 666 donors, treating that subset as a discovery cohort. All discovery cohort repertoires had been generated on a single sequencing platform. Both class I and class II loci were covered by HLA typing, at four-digit resolution. Typing coverage differed by locus: A, B, C, DRB1 and DQB1 were typed in roughly 629-630 donors, DQA1 in about 560, DPA1 in approximately 600, and DPB1 in around 490. Because of strong linkage in the cohort, a handful of DR-DQ haplotypes were treated as single units for association and clustering. On average, 235,054 unique TCR beta nucleotide sequences were sequenced per donor among 398 genotyped donors of the cohort, with about 19% of those sequences being non-productive. Study-wide findings and limitations: The cohort was sequenced for TCR beta chains only, and without alpha or paired-chain data the features that could be detected were limited. According to a later analysis, TCR association rates differed among HLA loci, with DRB1 alleles showing the most associated TCRs and HLA-C alleles showing the fewest. A later analysis found that most CMV-associated TCR beta chains appeared HLA-restricted, with HLA associations seemingly driven largely by CMV exposure. At a false discovery rate of 0.05, a later analysis linked 16,951 TCR beta sequences to specific HLA alleles. An association between a missense DCLRE1C variant and V-gene and J-gene trimming of TCR beta chains was found in a later genetic analysis and replicated in an independent cohort. An earlier analysis of 587 of the donors showed that most TCR beta V segments appeared in productive rearrangements either about 87% or about 30% of the time, which broadly matched IMGT annotations. A further reported finding was that TCR beta sequences accurately predicted the HLA-A and HLA-B alleles for most subjects in the first cohort. A later analysis reported that several top co-occurrence clusters appeared linked to parvovirus B19, influenza, CMV and Epstein-Barr virus. Because some donors lacked HLA typing at each locus, the association tests relied only on the typed subset. Strong co-occurrence of HLA alleles, especially DR and DQ, made assigning TCR associations to individual alleles difficult. The presence/absence analyses assumed that sequencing depth was roughly uniform across donors, and that assumption may not be true. Most TCR sequences were seen in very few donors, while some public TCRs were found in many individuals. The earlier analysis of approximately 540 of the donors excluded some 16 rarely observed V segments, including chromosome 9 orphons, because counts were too low. In both the original and validation cohorts, the classifier was reported to diagnose cytomegalovirus status with high specificity and sensitivity. Some IMGT-functional V segments, including TRBV6-2 and TRBV6-3, could not be distinguished by the 87-base-pair reads and were therefore excluded. A total of around 150 TCR beta chains were listed by the study as associated with cytomegalovirus. Three of the identified cytomegalovirus-associated TCR beta chains were confirmed in vitro to be specific for cytomegalovirus antigens. It was suggested by the authors that the approach could potentially be generalized to other disease states and immunological phenotypes. Compared with equally common non-associated chains, HLA-associated TCR beta chains in a later analysis were more clonally expanded and had lower generation probabilities. Linkage disequilibrium might explain the correlated functional status among segregating V segments, but an unknown experimental factor could not be ruled out. A cluster of highly shared sequence variants was judged likely to be a technical artifact of the sequencing pipeline. CMV serostatus was the only immune exposure information available for the cohort. A later genetic analysis reported fewer N-insertions in productive TCRs among donors in an Asian-associated ancestry cluster than the roughly 700-donor mean.

Comment on this clone: This receptor's antigen is unknown. At one end the junction does not follow the germline gene, possibly because of a read error.

The cohort consisted of some 730 healthy bone marrow donors. At the time of sampling, every cohort member was nominally healthy, though immune exposures that went unrecorded were likely present. CMV serostatus was recorded as positive for just under 300 and negative for about 55% of the roughly 670 cohort members, whereas no CMV serostatus was recorded for the donor in question. Each donor provided a peripheral blood sample, and peripheral blood mononuclear cells were used for TCR beta sequencing. Genomic DNA was extracted from the blood cell samples with the Qiagen DNeasy Blood Extraction Kit. Reading from cysteine to phenylalanine, the CDR3 counts 14 amino acids. Solely the CDR3 DNA is kept, with 42 bases framed from the first base. The germline V gene (reference sequence) gives CDR1 as SEHNR and CDR2 as FQNEAQ. The protocol used for the library was the immunoSEQ multiplex PCR assay. A mixture of 60 forward primers for TCR Vbeta segments and 13 reverse primers for TCR Jbeta segments was used in the multiplex PCR. The CDR3 region of rearranged TCR beta genes was amplified from genomic DNA by a multiplex PCR assay. The amplified TCR beta libraries were sequenced on the Illumina HiSeq System as 87-base-pair reads. As for how the authors treated the data: A later analysis counted approximately 76 million unique TCR beta chains across the 670 or so repertoires, and roughly 9.9 million of these chains were shared by at least two donors. To remove PCR and sequencing errors, raw reads were error-corrected and collapsed into unique sequences using a nearest-neighbor algorithm that merged closely related sequences. To assign V, D and J gene segments, CDR3 sequences were aligned to IMGT reference sequences. Each retained sequence needed at least a six-nucleotide match to both a V gene segment and a J gene segment. A rearrangement was called productive if the CDR3 had no stop codons and remained in frame with V and J, and every other rearrangement was called non-productive. Following IMGT convention, CDR3 was defined as the stretch from the second conserved V-encoded cysteine to the conserved J-encoded phenylalanine. The earlier analysis of about 610 of the donors excluded any sequence lacking an unambiguous match to a single V gene segment. An earlier analysis of fewer than 750 of the donors classified V segments as functional when productive rearrangements were above 56.7% and as segregating when the standard deviation between donors was above 5%. A statistical classification framework was built for diagnosing cytomegalovirus status from the catalog of TCR beta chain sequences. V and J gene assignment, in a later analysis, came from comparing TCR nucleotide sequences with IMGT/GENE-DB human TR gene sequences. In a later analysis, CDR3 sequences and most-parsimonious VDJ recombination scenarios were assigned using the TCRdist pipeline. A later analysis defined each TCR beta chain by its CDR3 amino acid sequence plus V-gene family, and excluded reads lacking a unique V-gene family. A later analysis removed 550 to 650 highly shared, low-generation-probability nucleotide sequences to deal with suspected cross-contamination and a sequencing artifact. In a later analysis, a clonal expansion index was calculated for each public chain from normalized within-repertoire ranks of inferred template counts. In a later analysis, generation probabilities were computed with a VDJ recombination model fitted to out-of-frame rearrangements, and the resulting probabilities were checked against IGoR. A later analysis scored TCR-TCR, TCR-HLA and TCR-CMV co-occurrence with hypergeometric tests, applying a repertoire-size bias correction to TCR pairs. A later analysis estimated false discovery rates by permuting HLA or CMV assignments 20 times. In a later analysis, co-occurring TCRs were grouped using DBSCAN, with TCRdist sequence similarity added in when clustering inside HLA-allele-positive subsets. Co-occurrence clustering excluded repertoires with fewer than 30,000 or more than 120,000 public chains, plus five with anomalous nucleotide sharing. TCRdb limited this immuneACCESS table to in-frame rearrangements with V and J called. A share of clones is missing; checked studies link under half to unresolved V genes, and the rest is unexplained. V and J calls and clone size are copied from that table; D and trimming were computed from the DNA. The table for this sample lists about 140,000 clones; just under 80% of them were counted only once. The ten largest clones capture more than 4.5% of the sample.

The sequence is built from TRBV7-9 and TRBJ1-5; the D gene cannot be resolved reliably. This sequence originates from a man aged 30 to 45 in good health. Sequenced material: PBMCs. The sequence in DNA is TGTTCCAGCAGCTTAGGAGCGGGCGACCAGCCCCAGCATTTT. Its protein reads: CSSSLGAGDQPQHF. Where the CDR3 stops, the reference TRBV7-9 and TRBJ1-5 genes take over; the full variable domain is DTGVSQNPRHKITKRGQNVTFRCDPISEHNRLYWYRQTLGQGPEFLTYFQNEAQLEKSRLLSDRFSAERPKGSFSTLEIQRTEQGDSAMYLCSSSLGAGDQPQHFGDGTRLSIL.